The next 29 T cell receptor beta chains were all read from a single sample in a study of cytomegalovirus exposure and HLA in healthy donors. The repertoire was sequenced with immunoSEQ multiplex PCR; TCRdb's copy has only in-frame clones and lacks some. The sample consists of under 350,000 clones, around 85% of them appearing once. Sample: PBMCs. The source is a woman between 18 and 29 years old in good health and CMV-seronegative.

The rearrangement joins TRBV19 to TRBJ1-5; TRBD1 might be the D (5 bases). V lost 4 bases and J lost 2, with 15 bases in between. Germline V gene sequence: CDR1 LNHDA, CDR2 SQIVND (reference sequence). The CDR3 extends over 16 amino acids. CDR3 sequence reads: CASSSPSRAGNQPQHF. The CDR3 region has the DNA TGTGCCAGTAGTAGTCCGAGCAGGGCGGGCAATCAGCCCCAGCATTTT.

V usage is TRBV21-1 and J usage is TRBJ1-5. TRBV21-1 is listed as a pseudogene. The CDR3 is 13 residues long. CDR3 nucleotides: TGTGCCAGCAGAGGCCTGTTCGGGCAGCCCCAGCATTTT. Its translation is CASRGLFGQPQHF.

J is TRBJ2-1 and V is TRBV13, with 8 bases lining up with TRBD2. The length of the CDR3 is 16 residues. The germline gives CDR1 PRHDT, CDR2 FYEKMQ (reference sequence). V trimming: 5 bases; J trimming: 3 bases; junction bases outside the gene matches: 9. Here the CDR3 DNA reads TGTGCCAGCAGCACCATCGGCGGGAGGCTCTACAATGAGCAGTTCTTC. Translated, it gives CASSTIGGRLYNEQFF.

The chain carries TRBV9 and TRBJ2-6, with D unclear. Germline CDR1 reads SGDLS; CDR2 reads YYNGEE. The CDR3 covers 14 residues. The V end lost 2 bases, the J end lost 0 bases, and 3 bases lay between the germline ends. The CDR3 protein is CASSVGSGANVLTF. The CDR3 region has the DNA TGTGCCAGCAGCGTCGGCTCTGGGGCCAACGTCCTGACTTTC.

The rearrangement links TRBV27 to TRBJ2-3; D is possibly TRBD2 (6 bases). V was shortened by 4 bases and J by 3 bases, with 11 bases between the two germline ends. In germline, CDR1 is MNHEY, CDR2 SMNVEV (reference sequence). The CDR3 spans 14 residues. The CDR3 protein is CASSSSGVTDTQYF. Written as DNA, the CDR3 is TGTGCCAGCAGTTCCTCGGGGGTGACAGATACGCAGTATTTT.

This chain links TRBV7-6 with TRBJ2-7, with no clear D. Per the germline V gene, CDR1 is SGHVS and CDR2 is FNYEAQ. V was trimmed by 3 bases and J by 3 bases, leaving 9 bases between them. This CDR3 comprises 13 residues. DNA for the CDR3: TGTGCCAGCAGCTTGGCCACCAACTACGAGCAGTACTTC. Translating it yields CASSLATNYEQYF.

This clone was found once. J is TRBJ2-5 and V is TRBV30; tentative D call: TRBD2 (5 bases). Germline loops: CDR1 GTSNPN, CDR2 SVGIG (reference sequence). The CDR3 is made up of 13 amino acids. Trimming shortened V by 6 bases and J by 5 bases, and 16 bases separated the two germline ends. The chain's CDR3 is CACLLEREETQYF. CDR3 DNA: TGTGCCTGTCTACTAGAGAGGGAGGAGACCCAGTACTTC.

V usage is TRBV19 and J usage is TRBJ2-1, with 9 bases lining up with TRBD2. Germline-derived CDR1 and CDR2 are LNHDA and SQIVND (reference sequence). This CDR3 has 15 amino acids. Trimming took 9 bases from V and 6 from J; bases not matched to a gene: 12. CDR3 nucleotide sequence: TGTGCCAGCAACAAACCGGGACTAGCTTTCAATGAGCAGTTCTTC. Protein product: CASNKPGLAFNEQFF.

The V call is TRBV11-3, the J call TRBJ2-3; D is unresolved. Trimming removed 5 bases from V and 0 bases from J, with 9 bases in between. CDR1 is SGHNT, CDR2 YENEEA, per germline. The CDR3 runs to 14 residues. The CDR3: CASSQQPSTDTQYF. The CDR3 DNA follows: TGTGCCAGCAGCCAACAACCTAGCACAGATACGCAGTATTTT. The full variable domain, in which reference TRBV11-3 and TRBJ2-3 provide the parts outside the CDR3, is EAGVVQSPRYKIIEKKQPVAFWCNPISGHNTLYWYLQNLGQGPELLIRYENEEAVDDSQLPKDRFSAERLKGVDSTLKIQPAELGDSAVYLCASSQQPSTDTQYFGPGTRLTVL.

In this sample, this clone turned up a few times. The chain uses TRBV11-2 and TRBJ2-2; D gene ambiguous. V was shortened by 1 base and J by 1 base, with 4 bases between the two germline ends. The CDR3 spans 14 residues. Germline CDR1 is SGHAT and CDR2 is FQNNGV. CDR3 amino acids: CASSLGLNTGELFF. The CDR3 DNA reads TGTGCCAGCAGCTTAGGGCTGAACACCGGGGAGCTGTTTTTT.

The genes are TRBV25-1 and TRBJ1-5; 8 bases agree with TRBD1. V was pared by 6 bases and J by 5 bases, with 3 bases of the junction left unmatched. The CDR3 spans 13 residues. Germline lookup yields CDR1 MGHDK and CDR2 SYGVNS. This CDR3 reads CASRDREDQPQHF. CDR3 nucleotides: TGTGCCAGCAGGGACAGGGAAGATCAGCCCCAGCATTTT. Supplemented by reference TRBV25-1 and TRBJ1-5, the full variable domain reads EADIYQTPRYLVIGTGKKITLECSQTMGHDKMYWYQQDPGMELHLIHYSYGVNSTEKGDLSSESTVSRIRTEHFPLTLESARPSHTSQYLCASRDREDQPQHFGDGTRLSIL.

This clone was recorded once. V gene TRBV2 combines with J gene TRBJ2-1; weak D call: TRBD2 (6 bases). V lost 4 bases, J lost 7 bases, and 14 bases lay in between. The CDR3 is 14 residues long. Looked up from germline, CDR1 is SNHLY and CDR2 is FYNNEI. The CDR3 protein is CASSAEGIANEQFF. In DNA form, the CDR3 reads TGTGCCAGCAGTGCGGAGGGAATCGCAAATGAGCAGTTCTTC.

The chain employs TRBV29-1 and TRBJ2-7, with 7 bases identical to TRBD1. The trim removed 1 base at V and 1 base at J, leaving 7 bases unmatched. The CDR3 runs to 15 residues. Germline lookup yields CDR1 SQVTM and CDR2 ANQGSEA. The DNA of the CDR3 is TGCAGCGTTGAAGGATCTCCGGGACAGTCCTACGAGCAGTACTTC. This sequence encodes CSVEGSPGQSYEQYF.

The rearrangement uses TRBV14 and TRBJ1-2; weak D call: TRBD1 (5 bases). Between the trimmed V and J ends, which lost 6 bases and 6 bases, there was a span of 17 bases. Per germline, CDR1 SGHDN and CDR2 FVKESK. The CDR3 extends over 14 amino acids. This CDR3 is CASRASWLGDGYTF. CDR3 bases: TGTGCCAGCAGGGCTTCCTGGCTAGGGGATGGCTACACCTTC.

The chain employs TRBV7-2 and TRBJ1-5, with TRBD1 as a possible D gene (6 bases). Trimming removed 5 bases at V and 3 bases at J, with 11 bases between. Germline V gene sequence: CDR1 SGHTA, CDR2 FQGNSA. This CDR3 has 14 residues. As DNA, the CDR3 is TGTGCCAGCAGCCCCGGGACAACCAATCAGCCCCAGCATTTT. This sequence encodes CASSPGTTNQPQHF.

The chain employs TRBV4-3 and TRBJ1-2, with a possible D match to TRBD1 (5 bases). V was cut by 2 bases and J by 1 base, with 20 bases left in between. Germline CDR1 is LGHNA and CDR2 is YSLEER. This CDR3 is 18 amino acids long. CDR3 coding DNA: TGCGCCAGCAGCCAAATCATCCCCCAGGGCACCGTTAACTATGGCTACACCTTC. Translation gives CASSQIIPQGTVNYGYTF.

The CDR3 region is CASSLVFSVKPRPREQYF. CDR3 DNA: TGTGCCAGCAGCTTAGTCTTTAGTGTCAAACCTAGACCCCGGGAGCAGTACTTC. The chain recombines TRBV11-3 with TRBJ2-7; D unclear. Germline CDR1 and CDR2: SGHNT and YENEEA. V lost 1 base to trimming and J lost 7 bases, with 26 bases between them. The CDR3 length is 18 residues. The entire variable domain, with the rest obtained from reference TRBV11-3 and TRBJ2-7, is as follows: EAGVVQSPRYKIIEKKQPVAFWCNPISGHNTLYWYLQNLGQGPELLIRYENEEAVDDSQLPKDRFSAERLKGVDSTLKIQPAELGDSAVYLCASSLVFSVKPRPREQYFGPGTRLTVT.

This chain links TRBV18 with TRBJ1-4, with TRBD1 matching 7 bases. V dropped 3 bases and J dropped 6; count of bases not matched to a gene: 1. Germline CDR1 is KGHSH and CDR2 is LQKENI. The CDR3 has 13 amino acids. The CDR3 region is CASSPGQDEKLFF. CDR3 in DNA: TGTGCCAGCTCACCCGGACAGGATGAAAAACTGTTTTTT.

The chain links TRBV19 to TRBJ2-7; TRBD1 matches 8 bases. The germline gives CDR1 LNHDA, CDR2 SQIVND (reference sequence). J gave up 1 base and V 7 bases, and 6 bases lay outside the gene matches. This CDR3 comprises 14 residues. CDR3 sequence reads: CASKIGDRSYEQYF. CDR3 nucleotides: TGTGCCAGTAAGATAGGGGACAGGTCCTACGAGCAGTACTTC.

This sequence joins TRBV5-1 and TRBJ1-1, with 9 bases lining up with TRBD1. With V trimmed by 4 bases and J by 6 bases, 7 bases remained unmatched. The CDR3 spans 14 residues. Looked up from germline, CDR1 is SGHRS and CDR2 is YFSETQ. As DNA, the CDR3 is TGCGCCAGCAGCGCCGGACAGGGGAGGGCTGAAGCTTTCTTT. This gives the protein CASSAGQGRAEAFF. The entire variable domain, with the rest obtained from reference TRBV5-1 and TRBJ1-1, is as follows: KAGVTQTPRYLIKTRGQQVTLSCSPISGHRSVSWYQQTPGQGLQFLFEYFSETQRNKGNFPGRFSGRQFSNSRSEMNVSTLELGDSALYLCASSAGQGRAEAFFGQGTRLTVV.

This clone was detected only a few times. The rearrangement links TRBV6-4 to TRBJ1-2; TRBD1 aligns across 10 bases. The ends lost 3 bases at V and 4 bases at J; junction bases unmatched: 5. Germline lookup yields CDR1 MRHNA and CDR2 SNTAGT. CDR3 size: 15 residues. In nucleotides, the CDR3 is TGTGCCAGCAGTGAAGGGACAGGGGCGATCTATGGCTACACCTTC. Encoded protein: CASSEGTGAIYGYTF.

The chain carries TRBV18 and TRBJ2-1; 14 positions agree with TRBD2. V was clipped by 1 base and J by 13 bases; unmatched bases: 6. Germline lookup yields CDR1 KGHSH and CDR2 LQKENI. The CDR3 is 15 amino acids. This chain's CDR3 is CASSPLTSGREIQFF. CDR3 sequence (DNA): TGTGCCAGCTCACCACTGACTAGCGGGAGGGAAATACAGTTCTTC.

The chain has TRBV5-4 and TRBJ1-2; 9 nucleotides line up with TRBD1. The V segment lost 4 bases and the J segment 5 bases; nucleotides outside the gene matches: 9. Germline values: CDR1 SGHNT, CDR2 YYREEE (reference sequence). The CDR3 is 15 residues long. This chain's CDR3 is CASSPPGQGWYGYTF. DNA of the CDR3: TGTGCCAGCAGCCCTCCGGGACAGGGTTGGTATGGCTACACCTTC.

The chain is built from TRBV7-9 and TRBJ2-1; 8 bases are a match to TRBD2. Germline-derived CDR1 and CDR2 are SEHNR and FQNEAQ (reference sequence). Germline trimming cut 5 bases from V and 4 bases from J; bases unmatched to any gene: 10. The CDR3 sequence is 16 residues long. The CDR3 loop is CASSTIAGKRYNEQFF. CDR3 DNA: TGTGCCAGCAGCACTATAGCGGGAAAGAGGTACAATGAGCAGTTCTTC. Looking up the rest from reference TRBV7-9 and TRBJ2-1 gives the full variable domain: DTGVSQNPRHKITKRGQNVTFRCDPISEHNRLYWYRQTLGQGPEFLTYFQNEAQLEKSRLLSDRFSAERPKGSFSTLEIQRTEQGDSAMYLCASSTIAGKRYNEQFFGPGTRLTVL.

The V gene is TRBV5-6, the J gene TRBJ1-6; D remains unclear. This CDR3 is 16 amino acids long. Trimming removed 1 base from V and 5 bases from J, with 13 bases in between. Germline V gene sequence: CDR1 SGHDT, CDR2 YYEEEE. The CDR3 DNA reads TGTGCCAGCAGCTTGATGTGGGTAGCGAATAATTCACCCCTCCACTTT. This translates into CASSLMWVANNSPLHF.

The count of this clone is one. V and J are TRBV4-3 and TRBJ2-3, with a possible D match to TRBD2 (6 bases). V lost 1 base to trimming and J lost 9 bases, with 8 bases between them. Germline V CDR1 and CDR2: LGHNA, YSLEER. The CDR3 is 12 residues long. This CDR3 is CASSQGEATQYF. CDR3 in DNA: TGCGCCAGCAGCCAAGGGGAGGCAACGCAGTATTTT.

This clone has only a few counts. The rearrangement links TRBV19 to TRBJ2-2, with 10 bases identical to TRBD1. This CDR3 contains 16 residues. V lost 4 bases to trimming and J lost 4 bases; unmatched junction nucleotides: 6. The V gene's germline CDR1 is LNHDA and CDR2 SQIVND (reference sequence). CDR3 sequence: CASSTDRGLGTGELFF. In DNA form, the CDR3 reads TGTGCCAGTAGTACCGACAGGGGGCTAGGCACCGGGGAGCTGTTTTTT.

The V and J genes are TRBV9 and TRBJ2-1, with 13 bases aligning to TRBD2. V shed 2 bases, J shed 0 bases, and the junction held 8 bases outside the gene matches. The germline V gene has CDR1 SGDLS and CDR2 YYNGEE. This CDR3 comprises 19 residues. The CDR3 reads CASSVPGLAGPSSYNEQFF. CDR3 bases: TGTGCCAGCAGCGTTCCGGGACTAGCGGGGCCTAGCTCCTACAATGAGCAGTTCTTC. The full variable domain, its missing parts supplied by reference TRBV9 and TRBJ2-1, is DSGVTQTPKHLITATGQRVTLRCSPRSGDLSVYWYQQSLDQGLQFLIQYYNGEERAKGNILERFSAQQFPDLHSELNLSSLELGDSALYFCASSVPGLAGPSSYNEQFFGPGTRLTVL.

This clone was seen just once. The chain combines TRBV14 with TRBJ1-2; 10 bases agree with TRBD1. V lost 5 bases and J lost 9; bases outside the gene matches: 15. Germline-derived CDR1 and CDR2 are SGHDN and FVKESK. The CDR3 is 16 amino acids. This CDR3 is CASSGTWTGGDRRYTF. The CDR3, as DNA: TGTGCCAGCAGCGGGACTTGGACAGGGGGAGATCGGCGCTACACCTTC.